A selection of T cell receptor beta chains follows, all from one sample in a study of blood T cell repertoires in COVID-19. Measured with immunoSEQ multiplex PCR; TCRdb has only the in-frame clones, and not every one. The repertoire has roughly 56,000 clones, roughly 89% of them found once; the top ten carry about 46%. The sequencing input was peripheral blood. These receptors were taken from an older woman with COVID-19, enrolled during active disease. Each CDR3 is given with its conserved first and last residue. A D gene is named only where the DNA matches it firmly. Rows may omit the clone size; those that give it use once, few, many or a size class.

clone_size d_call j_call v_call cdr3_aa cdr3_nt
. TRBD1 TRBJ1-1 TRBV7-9 CASSQPGQGYPEDTEAFF TGTGCCAGCAGCCAACCGGGACAGGGGTACCCCGAGGACACTGAAGCTTTCTTT
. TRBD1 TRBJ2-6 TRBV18 CASSSGQGAWGANVLTF TGTGCCAGCTCATCCGGACAGGGTGCTTGGGGGGCCAACGTCCTGACTTTC
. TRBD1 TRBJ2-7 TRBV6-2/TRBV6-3 CASSYKGAPYEQYF TGTGCCAGCAGTTACAAGGGGGCGCCTTACGAGCAGTACTTC
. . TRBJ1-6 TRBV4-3 CASSQDGHLTDNSPLHF TGCGCCAGCAGCCAGGACGGACACCTCACGGATAATTCACCCCTCCACTTT
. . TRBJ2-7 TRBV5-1 CASSPLGGGGYEQYF TGCGCCAGCAGCCCCCTCGGTGGGGGAGGCTACGAGCAGTACTTC
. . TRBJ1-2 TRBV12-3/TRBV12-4 CASSFRGNYGYTF TGTGCCAGCAGTTTCAGAGGGAACTATGGCTACACCTTC
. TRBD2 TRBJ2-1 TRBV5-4 CASSIKTSGPTSYNEQFF TGTGCCAGCAGCATAAAGACTAGCGGGCCAACTTCCTACAATGAGCAGTTCTTC
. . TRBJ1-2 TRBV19 CASSPGGSFNYGYTF TGTGCCAGTAGTCCCGGTGGGAGCTTCAACTATGGCTACACCTTC
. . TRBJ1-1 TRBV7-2 CASSLSWTGTEAFF TGTGCCAGCAGCTTATCCTGGACGGGGACTGAAGCTTTCTTT
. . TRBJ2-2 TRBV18 CASSPIAGAGNTGELFF TGTGCCAGCTCACCAATCGCAGGGGCCGGGAACACCGGGGAGCTGTTTTTT
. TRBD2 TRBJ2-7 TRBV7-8 CASSSSGGASEQYF TGTGCCAGCAGCTCTAGCGGGGGGGCTTCCGAGCAGTACTTC
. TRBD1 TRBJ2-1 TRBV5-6 CASSLRDRGRFF TGTGCCAGCAGCTTAAGGGACAGGGGGCGGTTCTTC
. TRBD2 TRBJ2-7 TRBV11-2 CASSLALAGGEQYF TGTGCCAGCAGCTTAGCTTTAGCGGGGGGCGAGCAGTACTTC
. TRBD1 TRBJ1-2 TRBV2 CAQPPGTVGGYTF TGTGCCCAGCCCCCTGGGACAGTTGGAGGCTACACCTTC
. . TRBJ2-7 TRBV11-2 CASSSGLYEQYF TGTGCCAGCAGCTCTGGACTCTACGAGCAGTACTTC
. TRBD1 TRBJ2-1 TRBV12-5 CASGDRAPYNEQFF TGTGCTAGTGGAGACAGGGCCCCCTACAATGAGCAGTTCTTC
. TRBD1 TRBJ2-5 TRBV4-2 CASRRTGGDETQYF TGTGCCAGCAGACGGACAGGGGGAGACGAGACCCAGTACTTC
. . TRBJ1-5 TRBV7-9 CASSPWEGQPQHF TGTGCCAGCAGCCCCTGGGAGGGGCAGCCCCAGCATTTT
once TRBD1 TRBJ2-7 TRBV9 CASSVSPGQVYEQYF TGTGCCAGCAGCGTAAGTCCGGGACAGGTCTACGAGCAGTACTTC
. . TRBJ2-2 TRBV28 CASSWFSPGELFF TGTGCCAGCAGTTGGTTTAGCCCCGGGGAGCTGTTTTTT
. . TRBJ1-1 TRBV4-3 CASSQDRGTEAFF TGCGCCAGCAGCCAAGATCGCGGTACTGAAGCTTTCTTT
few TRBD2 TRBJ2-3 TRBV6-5 CASSYRGGWGDTQYF TGTGCCAGCAGTTACCGGGGGGGCTGGGGAGATACGCAGTATTTT
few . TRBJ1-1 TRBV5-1 CASSLRPSGTEAFF TGCGCCAGCAGCTTGAGGCCCTCGGGCACTGAAGCTTTCTTT
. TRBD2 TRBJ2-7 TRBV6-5 CASSPPGLPEQYF TGTGCCAGCAGTCCCCCGGGACTACCAGAGCAGTACTTC
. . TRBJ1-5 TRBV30 CAWTQVGQPQHF TGTGCCTGGACACAGGTCGGTCAGCCCCAGCATTTT
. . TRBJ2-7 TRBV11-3 CASSLGSGYEQYF TGTGCCAGCAGCTTGGGTAGCGGCTACGAGCAGTACTTC
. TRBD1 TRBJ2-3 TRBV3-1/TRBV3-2 CASSLTLNRGNTDTQYF TGTGCCAGCAGCCTGACACTAAACAGGGGGAACACAGATACGCAGTATTTT
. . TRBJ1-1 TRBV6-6 CASRTQGSNSEAFF TGTGCCAGCAGGACACAGGGAAGTAACTCTGAAGCTTTCTTT
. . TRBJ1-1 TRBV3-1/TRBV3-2 CASSQGVRADTEAFF TGTGCCAGCAGCCAAGGGGTCAGGGCGGACACTGAAGCTTTCTTT
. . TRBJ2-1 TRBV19 CASSIGQGGEQFF TGTGCCAGTAGTATCGGGCAGGGCGGTGAGCAGTTCTTC
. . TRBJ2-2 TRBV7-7 CASSPGPRGTGELFF TGTGCCAGCAGCCCCGGTCCCCGTGGCACCGGGGAGCTGTTTTTT